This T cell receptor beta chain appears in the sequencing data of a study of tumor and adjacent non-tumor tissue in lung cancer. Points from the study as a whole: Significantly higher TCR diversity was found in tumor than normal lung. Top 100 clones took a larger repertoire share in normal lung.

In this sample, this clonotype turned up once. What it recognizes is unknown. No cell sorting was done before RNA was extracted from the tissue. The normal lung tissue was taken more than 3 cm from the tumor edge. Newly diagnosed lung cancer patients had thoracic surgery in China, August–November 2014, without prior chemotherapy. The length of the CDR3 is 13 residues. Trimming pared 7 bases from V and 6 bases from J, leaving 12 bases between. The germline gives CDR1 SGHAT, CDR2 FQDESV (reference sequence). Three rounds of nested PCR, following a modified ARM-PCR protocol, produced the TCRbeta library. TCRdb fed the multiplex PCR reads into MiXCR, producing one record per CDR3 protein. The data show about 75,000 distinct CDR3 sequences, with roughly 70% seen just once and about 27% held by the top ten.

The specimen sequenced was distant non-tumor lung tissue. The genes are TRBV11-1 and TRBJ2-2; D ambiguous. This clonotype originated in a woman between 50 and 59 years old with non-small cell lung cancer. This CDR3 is CASKPTTSGELFF. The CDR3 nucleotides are TGTGCCAGCAAGCCTACAACGTCCGGGGAGCTGTTTTTT.